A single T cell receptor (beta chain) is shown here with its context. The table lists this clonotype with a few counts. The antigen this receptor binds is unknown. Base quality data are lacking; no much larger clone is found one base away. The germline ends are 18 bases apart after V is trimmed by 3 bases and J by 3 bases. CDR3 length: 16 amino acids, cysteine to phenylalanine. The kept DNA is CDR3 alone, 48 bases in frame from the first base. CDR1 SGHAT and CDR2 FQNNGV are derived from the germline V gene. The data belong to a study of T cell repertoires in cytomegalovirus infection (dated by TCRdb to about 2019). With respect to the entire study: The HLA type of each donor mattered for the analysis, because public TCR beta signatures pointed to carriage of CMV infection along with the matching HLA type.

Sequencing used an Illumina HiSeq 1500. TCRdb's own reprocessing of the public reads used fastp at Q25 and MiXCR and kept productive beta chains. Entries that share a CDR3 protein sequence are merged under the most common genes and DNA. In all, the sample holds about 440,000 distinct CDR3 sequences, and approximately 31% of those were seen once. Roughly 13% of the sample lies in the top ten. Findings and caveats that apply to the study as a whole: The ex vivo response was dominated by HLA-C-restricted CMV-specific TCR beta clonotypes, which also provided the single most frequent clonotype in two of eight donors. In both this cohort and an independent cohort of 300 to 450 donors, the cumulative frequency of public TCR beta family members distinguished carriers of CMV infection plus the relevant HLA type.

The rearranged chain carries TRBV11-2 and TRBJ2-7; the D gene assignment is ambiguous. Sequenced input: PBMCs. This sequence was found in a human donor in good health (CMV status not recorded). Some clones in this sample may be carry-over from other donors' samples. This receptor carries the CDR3 CASSFYRRAGIYEQYF. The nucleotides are TGTGCCAGCAGCTTCTACCGACGGGCCGGTATCTACGAGCAGTACTTC.